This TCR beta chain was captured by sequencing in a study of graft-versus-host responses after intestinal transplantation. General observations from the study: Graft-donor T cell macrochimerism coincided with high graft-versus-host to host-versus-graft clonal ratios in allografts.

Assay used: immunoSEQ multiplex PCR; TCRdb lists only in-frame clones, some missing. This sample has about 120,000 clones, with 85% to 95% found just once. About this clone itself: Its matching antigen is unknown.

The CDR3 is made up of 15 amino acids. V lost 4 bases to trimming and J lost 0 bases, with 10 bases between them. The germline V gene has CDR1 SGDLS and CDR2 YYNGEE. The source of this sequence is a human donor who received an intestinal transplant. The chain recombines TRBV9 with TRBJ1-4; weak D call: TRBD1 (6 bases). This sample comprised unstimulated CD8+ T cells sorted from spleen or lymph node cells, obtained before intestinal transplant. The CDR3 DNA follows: TGTGCCAGCAGCACCGGACAGACAACTAATGAAAAACTGTTTTTT. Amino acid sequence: CASSTGQTTNEKLFF. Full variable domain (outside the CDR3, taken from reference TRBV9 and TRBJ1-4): DSGVTQTPKHLITATGQRVTLRCSPRSGDLSVYWYQQSLDQGLQFLIQYYNGEERAKGNILERFSAQQFPDLHSELNLSSLELGDSALYFCASSTGQTTNEKLFFGSGTQLSVL.